The 25 T cell receptor beta chains below all came from one sample that was sequenced in a study of T-cell memory formation after mild COVID-19 (TCRdb year 2021). The library was generated by 5' RACE. The instrument given in TCRdb is Illumina NovaSeq 6000. TCRdb took the public reads, trimmed them with fastp at Q25, ran MiXCR for clone calling and kept in-frame beta chains. Records with the same CDR3 protein are collapsed into one entry carrying the most frequent genes and DNA. The sample has around 300,000 distinct CDR3 sequences on record, 10% to 15% of them singletons. The ten most abundant clones make up over 20% of the sample. The sequenced sample consisted of PBMCs or a T cell subset sorted from them (not recorded which). The origin of the receptors is a man between 18 and 29 years old who had mild COVID-19 (a few samples of this study predate the infection). The sample titles of this study are shuffled in the database, so cell type and time point are left out; the donor was told from shared clones.

This chain connects TRBV5-1 to TRBJ1-1; 9 nucleotides align to TRBD1. Trimming removed 0 bases from V and 3 bases from J; junction bases left unmatched: 3. The germline V gene has CDR1 SGHRS and CDR2 YFSETQ. This CDR3 comprises 15 residues. CDR3 coding DNA: TGCGCCAGCAGCTTGGGGGACAGGGAGCACACTGAAGCTTTCTTT. It translates to CASSLGDREHTEAFF.

The chain couples TRBV20-1 to TRBJ2-5; D possibly corresponds to TRBD1 (6 bases). CDR1 and CDR2 from the germline V gene are DFQATT and SNEGSKA (reference sequence). V dropped 0 bases and J dropped 5 bases, with 16 bases sitting between them. The CDR3 totals 15 residues. The CDR3 reads CSARDSKGHGETQYF. For the CDR3, the DNA is TGCAGTGCTAGAGATTCCAAGGGACATGGGGAGACCCAGTACTTC.

This chain links TRBV12-3 or TRBV12-4 with TRBJ2-7, with D tentatively TRBD1 or TRBD2 (5 bases each). The CDR3 is 15 amino acids. V was shortened by 7 bases and J by 0 bases, with 16 bases between the two germline ends. CDR3 nucleotide sequence: TGTGCCAGCACCCCAGGCGCAGGGAGCTCCTACGAGCAGTACTTC. Amino acid sequence: CASTPGAGSSYEQYF.

J is TRBJ2-4 and V is TRBV6-2 or TRBV6-3, with D tentatively TRBD1 (6 bases). Germline-derived CDR1 and CDR2 are MNHEY and SVGEGT. CDR3 length: 14 residues. With 6 bases removed from V and 2 bases from J, the gap between germline ends came to 11 bases. CDR3 nucleotides: TGTGCCAGCAGGCCACAGGGTACCAAAAACATTCAGTACTTC. The encoded protein is CASRPQGTKNIQYF.

This clonotype was recorded a few times. The chain's CDR3 is CASSSGTSSYNEQFF. CDR3 nucleotides: TGTGCCAGCAGCTCCGGGACTAGCTCCTACAATGAGCAGTTCTTC. V and J are TRBV7-3 and TRBJ2-1, with TRBD2 identical over 8 bases. Unmatched junction bases numbered 2, after V lost 4 bases and J lost 0 bases. This CDR3 is 15 amino acids long. CDR1 SGHTA and CDR2 FQGTGA come from the germline V gene.

The chain has TRBV18 and TRBJ1-1, with no clear D. The CDR3 runs 16 residues. V was trimmed by 3 bases and J by 1 base, leaving 15 bases between them. Germline-derived CDR1 and CDR2 are KGHSH and LQKENI. The CDR3 DNA sequence: TGTGCCAGCTCACCGACGGTACTTACGAGGAACACTGAAGCTTTCTTT. This sequence encodes CASSPTVLTRNTEAFF.

The rearrangement joins TRBV20-1 to TRBJ1-5; no firm D call. Germline assignment: CDR1 DFQATT and CDR2 SNEGSKA (reference sequence). CDR3 length equals 15 residues. Trimming removed 6 bases at V and 1 base at J, with 16 bases between. CDR3 bases: TGCAGTGCGATTGCCATCGGAGAGAGCAATCAGCCCCAGCATTTT. The encoded protein is CSAIAIGESNQPQHF.

The V and J genes are TRBV2 and TRBJ2-1, with D hard to call. Germline V gene sequence: CDR1 SNHLY, CDR2 FYNNEI. There are 12 residues in the CDR3. The ends were cut back, 1 base at V and 8 bases at J, with 6 bases in the middle. As DNA, the CDR3 is TGTGCCAGCAGTGAAGGGGGTTATGAGCAGTTCTTC. Encoded protein: CASSEGGYEQFF.

Regarding this clonotype: Relative to the germline gene, one junction end is altered; a read error may explain this. The chain carries TRBV12-3 or TRBV12-4 and TRBJ2-3, with 7 nucleotides matching TRBD2. This CDR3 has 14 amino acids. CDR3 nucleotides: TGTGCCAGCAGTGTAGCGGGCACTAGGAATACGCAGTATTTT. It yields the protein CASSVAGTRNTQYF.

The V gene is TRBV7-2, the J gene TRBJ2-7; D is unresolved. This CDR3 has 17 residues. The germline gives CDR1 SGHTA, CDR2 FQGNSA. The V end was cut by 1 base, the J end by 0 bases, with 16 bases between. The CDR3 DNA sequence: TGTGCCAGCAGCTTAGGGCTAGGCAGTATTAGCTCCTACGAGCAGTACTTC. Amino acids: CASSLGLGSISSYEQYF. The full variable domain, rest sourced from reference TRBV7-2 and TRBJ2-7, is GAGVSQSPSNKVTEKGKDVELRCDPISGHTALYWYRQSLGQGLEFLIYFQGNSAPDKSGLPSDRFSAERTGGSVSTLTIQRTQQEDSAVYLCASSLGLGSISSYEQYFGPGTRLTVT.

This clonotype was counted only a few times. The V gene is TRBV9, the J gene TRBJ2-3, with unresolved D. This CDR3 is built from 13 residues. From germline, CDR1 is SGDLS and CDR2 YYNGEE. V dropped 4 bases and J dropped 10 bases, with 16 bases sitting between them. CDR3 sequence reads: CASSPPRVPAQYF. In nucleotides, the CDR3 is TGTGCCAGCAGCCCCCCTAGGGTCCCCGCGCAGTATTTT.

This clonotype has just a few counts. V is TRBV2 and J is TRBJ2-7; TRBD2 agrees at 9 bases. The CDR3 sequence is 12 residues long. Trimming took 6 bases from V and 12 from J; bases not matched to a gene: 9. The germline V gene has CDR1 SNHLY and CDR2 FYNNEI. The CDR3 here is CASRGTSWVWYF. The CDR3 DNA sequence: TGTGCCAGCAGAGGGACTAGCTGGGTTTGGTACTTC.

This clonotype was detected only a few times. V gene TRBV5-1 combines with J gene TRBJ2-1, with D possibly being TRBD1 (6 bases). This CDR3 has 10 residues. Trimming removed 9 bases from V and 7 bases from J, with 8 bases in between. Germline V CDR1 and CDR2: SGHRS, YFSETQ. CDR3 sequence (DNA): TGCGCCAACAGGGCTAATGAGCAGTTCTTC. This gives the protein CANRANEQFF.

In this sample, this clonotype turned up a few times. The chain carries TRBV7-2 and TRBJ2-5; 10 positions match TRBD2. Germline V gene data show CDR1 as SGHTA and CDR2 as FQGNSA. V lost 1 base, J lost 2 bases, and 1 base stayed unmatched. The CDR3 consists of 15 residues. The CDR3 bases are TGTGCCAGCAGCTTAGGAGCGGGGGGGCAAGAGACCCAGTACTTC. Amino acids: CASSLGAGGQETQYF.

The sample holds a few counts of this clonotype. The chain uses TRBV9 and TRBJ2-1; D is tentatively TRBD1 or TRBD2 (5 bases each). Germline CDR1 and CDR2: SGDLS and YYNGEE. This CDR3 comprises 14 residues. Trimming removed 4 bases at V and 8 bases at J, with 16 bases between. In nucleotides, the CDR3 is TGTGCCAGCAGCTTGGGGACGCACTCATATGAGCAGTTCTTC. Amino acids: CASSLGTHSYEQFF.

The chain combines TRBV7-9 with TRBJ2-3, with TRBD2 matching 9 bases. J lost 0 bases, V lost 5 bases, and 6 bases had no gene match. This CDR3 is built from 16 residues. The germline V gene has CDR1 SEHNR and CDR2 FQNEAQ (reference sequence). Written as DNA, the CDR3 is TGTGCCAGCAGCCCGCGGGGGGGCCACAGCACAGATACGCAGTATTTT. It specifies CASSPRGGHSTDTQYF.

The V gene is TRBV6-2 or TRBV6-3, the J gene TRBJ1-1; 7 positions match TRBD1. Trimming took 10 bases from V and 4 from J; bases not matched to a gene: 6. This CDR3 spans 12 amino acids. In germline, CDR1 is MNHEY, CDR2 SVGEGT. Written as DNA, the CDR3 is TGTGCCACCGACAGGGACGGCACTGAAGCTTTCTTT. Translated, it gives CATDRDGTEAFF.

This clonotype has just one count. This rearrangement joins TRBV7-2 to TRBJ1-4; D gene uncertain. The CDR3 spans 17 residues. Trimming pared 1 base from V and 1 base from J, leaving 13 bases between. The germline V gene has CDR1 SGHTA and CDR2 FQGNSA. In DNA, the CDR3 is TGTGCCAGCAGCTTAGGTATAGGGCTGGGAACTAATGAAAAACTGTTTTTT. This sequence encodes CASSLGIGLGTNEKLFF. Using reference TRBV7-2 and TRBJ1-4 for the parts outside the CDR3, the full variable domain is GAGVSQSPSNKVTEKGKDVELRCDPISGHTALYWYRQSLGQGLEFLIYFQGNSAPDKSGLPSDRFSAERTGGSVSTLTIQRTQQEDSAVYLCASSLGIGLGTNEKLFFGSGTQLSVL.

V is TRBV10-3 and J is TRBJ2-7; weak D call: TRBD1 (6 bases). This CDR3 has 14 amino acids. CDR1 and CDR2 from the germline V gene are ENHRY and SYGVKD. The V end lost 2 bases, the J end lost 6 bases, and 14 bases lay between the germline ends. CDR3 nucleotides: TGTGCCATCAGTGAGATCAGGGGACGTGGCGAGCAGTACGTC. This sequence encodes CAISEIRGRGEQYV.

This clonotype turned up a few times. The chain carries TRBV29-1 and TRBJ2-1, with 11 nucleotides matching TRBD1. CDR1 and CDR2 from the germline V gene are SQVTM and ANQGSEA. This CDR3 contains 13 residues. The junction had 5 bases not matched to a gene; V was cut back by 7 bases and J by 6 bases. CDR3 DNA: TGCAGCGGGGACAGGGGGTCTAGCAATGAGCAGTTCTTC. Translation gives CSGDRGSSNEQFF.

The chain employs TRBV5-1 and TRBJ1-1, with D possibly matching TRBD1 (6 bases). Germline V gene data show CDR1 as SGHRS and CDR2 as YFSETQ. V was shortened by 7 bases and J by 0 bases, with 22 bases between the two germline ends. The CDR3 is 17 amino acids. CDR3 region: CASGQNGGGHMNTEAFF. CDR3 nucleotide sequence: TGCGCCAGCGGCCAAAACGGTGGGGGGCATATGAACACTGAAGCTTTCTTT.

This clonotype was seen more than once but under ten times. The rearrangement joins TRBV12-3 or TRBV12-4 to TRBJ2-7, with 9 bases aligning to TRBD2. The CDR3 runs 15 residues. Germline trimming cut 6 bases from V and 2 bases from J; bases unmatched to any gene: 8. The CDR3 sequence: CASSAGGVKTYEQYF. The CDR3 DNA sequence: TGTGCCAGCAGCGCGGGAGGGGTCAAAACCTACGAGCAGTACTTC.

The rearrangement links TRBV6-6 to TRBJ2-1, with D perhaps matching TRBD1 or TRBD2 (7 bases each). This CDR3 is 15 amino acids long. The V end lost 6 bases, the J end lost 7 bases, and 19 bases lay between the germline ends. Germline-derived CDR1 and CDR2 are MNHNY and SVGAGI (reference sequence). The CDR3 protein is CASSSGGGRGNEQFF. CDR3 nucleotide sequence: TGTGCCAGCAGCTCAGGGGGGGGCCGAGGAAATGAGCAGTTCTTC.

This clonotype was observed a few times. This chain connects TRBV7-9 to TRBJ2-3, with D unclear. Per germline, CDR1 SEHNR and CDR2 FQNEAQ (reference sequence). Trimming cost V 4 bases and J 5 bases, with 7 bases left between them. The CDR3 is 12 residues long. The CDR3 DNA follows: TGTGCCAGCAGCTGGCTCGGAGATACGCAGTATTTT. Translation gives CASSWLGDTQYF. Full variable domain (outside the CDR3, taken from reference TRBV7-9 and TRBJ2-3): DTGVSQNPRHKITKRGQNVTFRCDPISEHNRLYWYRQTLGQGPEFLTYFQNEAQLEKSRLLSDRFSAERPKGSFSTLEIQRTEQGDSAMYLCASSWLGDTQYFGPGTRLTVL.

The sample holds a few counts of this clonotype. The chain is built from TRBV18 and TRBJ1-2; a possible D gene is TRBD1 (5 bases). Germline loops: CDR1 KGHSH, CDR2 LQKENI. Trimming took 3 bases from V and 2 from J, leaving 13 bases between them. The CDR3 length is 15 residues. The CDR3 coding sequence is TGTGCCAGCTCACCCTCGGGGACGGGAAACTATGGCTACACCTTC. It codes for CASSPSGTGNYGYTF.